What follows are 25 T cell receptor beta chains derived from one specimen sequenced in a study of cytomegalovirus exposure and HLA in healthy donors. This PCR relied on a set of 60 Vbeta primers and 13 Jbeta primers. Measured with immunoSEQ multiplex PCR; TCRdb has only the in-frame clones, and not every one. This sample has approximately 180,000 clones, with about 73% found just once. The material sequenced was PBMCs. These receptors came from a woman aged 50 to 60 in good health and CMV-seropositive.

The chain combines TRBV15 with TRBJ2-7, with D unresolved. V lost 1 base, J lost 2 bases, and 9 bases lay in between. The CDR3 runs to 14 residues. Germline assignment: CDR1 LNHNV and CDR2 YYDKDF (reference sequence). The CDR3 region is CATSRGGRAYEQYF. DNA of the CDR3: TGTGCCACCAGCAGAGGAGGCCGCGCCTACGAGCAGTACTTC.

The V and J genes are TRBV19 and TRBJ2-7; 7 positions match TRBD1. V was clipped by 6 bases and J by 6 bases; unmatched bases: 11. The CDR3 has 14 amino acids. CDR1 is LNHDA and CDR2 is SQIVND in the germline V gene (reference sequence). CDR3: CASSQDRESSEQYF. CDR3 bases: TGTGCCAGTAGCCAAGACAGGGAATCAAGCGAGCAGTACTTC.

The V and J genes are TRBV6-5 and TRBJ1-2; D perhaps matches TRBD1 (5 bases). V lost 2 bases, J lost 5 bases, and 15 bases lay in between. CDR3 length: 15 amino acids. CDR1 is MNHEY and CDR2 is SVGAGI in the germline V gene. CDR3 DNA: TGTGCCAGCAGTTACAGCGGGGCGCCTCCATATGGCTACACCTTC. This translates into CASSYSGAPPYGYTF.

This clone appeared a few times. This rearrangement joins TRBV15 to TRBJ1-3, with a tentative D call TRBD1 (5 bases). With 3 bases removed from V and 0 bases from J, the gap between germline ends came to 18 bases. Germline V gene sequence: CDR1 LNHNV, CDR2 YYDKDF (reference sequence). CDR3 length: 18 residues. DNA of the CDR3: TGTGCCACCAGCAGCCCTGGGGCCACAGGTCTCTCTGGAAACACCATATATTTT. Amino acids: CATSSPGATGLSGNTIYF.

This sequence joins TRBV5-1 and TRBJ2-1, with TRBD1 as a possible D gene (6 bases). The ends were cut back, 3 bases at V and 10 bases at J, with 14 bases in the middle. The CDR3 has 13 amino acids. Germline lookup yields CDR1 SGHRS and CDR2 YFSETQ. In DNA form, the CDR3 reads TGCGCCAGCAGCTCCACAGGGTCCAGGGAGCAGTTCTTC. Encoded protein: CASSSTGSREQFF.

This clone was counted only a few times. The chain joins TRBV5-5 to TRBJ1-6; D is unresolved. V was pared by 2 bases and J by 9 bases, with 12 bases between. The germline gives CDR1 SGHKS, CDR2 YYEKEE (reference sequence). The CDR3 consists of 14 residues. The DNA for the CDR3 is TGTGCCAGCAGCTTAGGTACGAGGGCTTCACCCCTCCACTTT. This encodes CASSLGTRASPLHF. The full variable domain, its missing parts supplied by reference TRBV5-5 and TRBJ1-6, is DAGVTQSPTHLIKTRGQQVTLRCSPISGHKSVSWYQQVLGQGPQFIFQYYEKEERGRGNFPDRFSARQFPNYSSELNVNALLLGDSALYLCASSLGTRASPLHFGNGTRLTVT.

The rearrangement uses TRBV5-5 and TRBJ1-4; 11 bases fit TRBD1. The length of the CDR3 is 16 residues. Germline V lookup: CDR1 SGHKS, CDR2 YYEKEE (reference sequence). V gave up 3 bases and J gave up 7 bases; unmatched junction bases: 8. The CDR3 nucleotides read TGTGCCAGCAGCTCAGCGGACAGGGGGCGTGGTGAAAAACTGTTTTTT. This translates into CASSSADRGRGEKLFF. The whole variable domain, filled in from reference TRBV5-5 and TRBJ1-4, reads DAGVTQSPTHLIKTRGQQVTLRCSPISGHKSVSWYQQVLGQGPQFIFQYYEKEERGRGNFPDRFSARQFPNYSSELNVNALLLGDSALYLCASSSADRGRGEKLFFGSGTQLSVL.

DNA for the CDR3: TGTGCCAGCGACAGGGTTGAAGAGACCCAGTACTTC. Amino acids: CASDRVEETQYF. V is TRBV6-4 and J is TRBJ2-5, with 7 nucleotides matching TRBD1. V trimming: 8 bases; J trimming: 3 bases; junction bases outside the gene matches: 3. CDR3 size: 12 residues. The germline gives CDR1 MRHNA, CDR2 SNTAGT.

The V and J genes are TRBV11-2 and TRBJ1-5; D is perhaps TRBD1 (5 bases). CDR3 size: 15 residues. Trimming removed 0 bases from V and 9 bases from J, with 15 bases in between. The germline CDR1 and CDR2 sequences are SGHAT and FQNNGV. CDR3 protein: CASSLEGQGQGPQHF. In DNA, the CDR3 is TGTGCCAGCAGCTTAGAGGGCCAGGGCCAGGGGCCCCAGCATTTT.

The table lists this clone with a few counts. CDR3 bases: TGTGCCAGCAGTGAGGGACAGATCCACTATGGCTACACCTTC. As protein: CASSEGQIHYGYTF. The chain carries TRBV6-1 and TRBJ1-2, with 7 bases identical to TRBD1. Trimming removed 3 bases from V and 3 bases from J; junction bases left unmatched: 4. Germline loops: CDR1 MNHNS, CDR2 SASEGT. This CDR3 spans 14 amino acids.

V gene TRBV5-1 combines with J gene TRBJ2-7; D not resolved. Germline assignment: CDR1 SGHRS and CDR2 YFSETQ. This CDR3 has 16 amino acids. Between the trimmed V and J ends, which lost 0 bases and 5 bases, there was a span of 18 bases. Here the CDR3 reads CASSLAPVADVDEQYF. The DNA of the CDR3 is TGCGCCAGCAGCTTGGCGCCGGTAGCTGATGTCGACGAGCAGTACTTC.

The sample holds a few counts of this clone. J is TRBJ2-2 and V is TRBV5-1, with 9 bases fitting TRBD2. In germline, CDR1 is SGHRS, CDR2 YFSETQ. V lost 2 bases to trimming and J lost 3 bases; unmatched junction nucleotides: 8. The length of the CDR3 is 17 residues. In DNA, the CDR3 is TGCGCCAGCAGCTTAAGCGGGGGGCCCGAGTACACCGGGGAGCTGTTTTTT. Its protein product is CASSLSGGPEYTGELFF.

This chain uses TRBV10-3 with TRBJ1-5; D is possibly TRBD1 (5 bases). CDR3 length: 12 residues. V was clipped by 5 bases and J by 5 bases, with 7 bases between them. Germline V CDR1 and CDR2: ENHRY, SYGVKD. The CDR3 region is CAISSGDQPQHF. As DNA, the CDR3 is TGTGCCATCAGTTCGGGGGATCAGCCCCAGCATTTT.

The V and J genes are TRBV14 and TRBJ2-5; maybe TRBD2 (6 bases). CDR1 is SGHDN, CDR2 FVKESK, per germline. The V end was cut by 3 bases, the J end by 1 base, with 9 bases between. The CDR3 length is 14 residues. CDR3 sequence: CASSHRDFQETQYF. CDR3 sequence (DNA): TGTGCCAGCAGCCACCGGGACTTCCAAGAGACCCAGTACTTC. The complete variable domain, with remaining parts taken from reference TRBV14 and TRBJ2-5, reads EAGVTQFPSHSVIEKGQTVTLRCDPISGHDNLYWYRRVMGKEIKFLLHFVKESKQDESGMPNNRFLAERTGGTYSTLKVQPAELEDSGVYFCASSHRDFQETQYFGPGTRLLVL.

This clone was found a few times. The chain has TRBV2 and TRBJ2-2, with 9 bases fitting TRBD2. V lost 7 bases and J lost 4; bases outside the gene matches: 10. The germline V gene has CDR1 SNHLY and CDR2 FYNNEI. This CDR3 region has 16 residues. CDR3 coding DNA: TGTGCCAGCACCCCGGGGGCGGGGGGGCCCACCGGGGAGCTGTTTTTT. Translating gives CASTPGAGGPTGELFF.

A few counts support this clone. The chain couples TRBV19 to TRBJ2-2; a possible D gene is TRBD1 (5 bases). Germline values: CDR1 LNHDA, CDR2 SQIVND (reference sequence). The CDR3 runs 14 residues. Trimming left V 10 bases short and J 4 bases short, with 16 bases between. CDR3 in amino acids: CAISRRQRTGELFF. The CDR3 DNA follows: TGTGCCATCAGCCGCAGACAGCGCACCGGGGAGCTGTTTTTT.

V gene TRBV14 combines with J gene TRBJ2-4; 9 bases are shared with TRBD1. Unmatched junction bases numbered 2, after V lost 5 bases and J lost 6 bases. The CDR3 length is 13 residues. Per germline, CDR1 SGHDN and CDR2 FVKESK. The CDR3 DNA reads TGTGCCAGCAGCTCGGGACAGGGAAACATTCAGTACTTC. It specifies CASSSGQGNIQYF.

The chain recombines TRBV10-2 with TRBJ1-5; TRBD1 matches at 9 bases. This CDR3 spans 14 amino acids. Germline V gene sequence: CDR1 WSHSY, CDR2 SAAADI. V was pared by 6 bases and J by 3 bases, with 3 bases of the junction left unmatched. The CDR3 bases are TGCGCCAGCAGCCGGGACAGGGACAATCAGCCCCAGCATTTT. Amino acids: CASSRDRDNQPQHF.

The CDR3, as DNA: TGCAGCGCTCTGAGACAGGGGACTAACTATGGCTACACCTTC. Its translation: CSALRQGTNYGYTF. The rearrangement joins TRBV29-1 to TRBJ1-2, with TRBD1 matching 8 bases. Trimming removed 7 bases from V and 0 bases from J; junction bases left unmatched: 7. Germline assignment: CDR1 SQVTM and CDR2 ANQGSEA. The CDR3 has 14 amino acids.

This clone has just a few counts. The chain recombines TRBV9 with TRBJ2-2; 7 nucleotides agree with TRBD1. The germline CDR1 and CDR2 sequences are SGDLS and YYNGEE. This CDR3 is built from 15 residues. V dropped 4 bases and J dropped 3; count of bases not matched to a gene: 6. CDR3 amino acids: CASSPRGQYTGELFF. In DNA form, the CDR3 reads TGTGCCAGCAGCCCCAGGGGACAGTACACCGGGGAGCTGTTTTTT.

The rearrangement uses TRBV11-2 and TRBJ1-2; 8 bases line up with TRBD1. CDR3 length equals 18 residues. V was clipped by 5 bases and J by 7 bases; unmatched bases: 21. Germline CDR1 is SGHAT and CDR2 is FQNNGV. The CDR3 spells CASSLTRTGWSSAGGYTF. Here the CDR3 DNA reads TGTGCCAGCAGCCTCACACGGACAGGGTGGTCGTCGGCGGGTGGCTACACCTTC.

The V call is TRBV19, the J call TRBJ2-5, with D perhaps TRBD2 (6 bases). Trimming stripped 1 base from V and 2 bases from J, with 11 bases between. Germline assignment: CDR1 LNHDA and CDR2 SQIVND (reference sequence). The CDR3 contains 15 residues. CDR3 nucleotides: TGTGCCAGTAGTATAGGCGGCGGGGTTCAAGAGACCCAGTACTTC. Translated, it gives CASSIGGGVQETQYF.

The CDR3 DNA is TGTGCCAGCAGCTTAGAACCTTCTGGGGGCCCATTCTACAATGAGCAGTTCTTC. It encodes CASSLEPSGGPFYNEQFF. V gene TRBV7-6 combines with J gene TRBJ2-1; D might be TRBD1 (6 bases). Germline CDR1 is SGHVS and CDR2 is FNYEAQ. V gave up 1 base and J gave up 3 bases, with 19 bases separating them. The CDR3 runs to 18 residues. Based on the CDR3 plus reference TRBV7-6 and TRBJ2-1, the full variable domain is GAGVSQSPRYKVTKRGQDVALRCDPISGHVSLYWYRQALGQGPEFLTYFNYEAQQDKSGLPNDRFSAERPEGSISTLTIQRTEQRDSAMYRCASSLEPSGGPFYNEQFFGPGTRLTVL.

The CDR3: CASSPRQGKGGEQYF. CDR3 nucleotides: TGTGCCAGCTCACCACGGCAGGGGAAAGGGGGCGAGCAGTACTTC. The rearrangement uses TRBV18 and TRBJ2-7; a possible D gene is TRBD1 (6 bases). Germline V gives CDR1 KGHSH, CDR2 LQKENI. With 1 base removed from V and 6 bases from J, the gap between germline ends came to 16 bases. This CDR3 has 15 residues. Full variable domain (missing parts from reference TRBV18 and TRBJ2-7): NAGVMQNPRHLVRRRGQEARLRCSPMKGHSHVYWYRQLPEEGLKFMVYLQKENIIDESGMPKERFSAEFPKEGPSILRIQQVVRGDSAAYFCASSPRQGKGGEQYFGPGTRLTVT.

CDR3 loop: CASSLDSPPSEQFF. The CDR3, as DNA: TGTGCCAGCAGCTTAGATAGTCCCCCGAGTGAGCAGTTCTTC. The rearrangement links TRBV7-9 to TRBJ2-1; D remains ambiguous. The V end lost 1 base, the J end lost 9 bases, and 13 bases lay between the germline ends. Germline values: CDR1 SEHNR, CDR2 FQNEAQ (reference sequence). The CDR3 is made up of 14 amino acids.